These 9 T cell receptor beta chains originate from one sample sequenced in a study of cytomegalovirus exposure and HLA in healthy donors. Primers for the PCR totalled 60 Vbeta and 13 Jbeta. The table came from immunoSEQ multiplex PCR; TCRdb's copy has only in-frame clones and leaves some out. The repertoire consists of 100,000 or so clones, with 60% to 70% occurring once and the leading ten covering 3.5% to 4%. The sample consisted of PBMCs. The receptors derive from a man younger than 45 in good health and CMV-seropositive.

V and J are TRBV27 and TRBJ1-1, with 8 nucleotides matching TRBD1. The CDR3 loop spans 13 amino acids. V gave up 2 bases and J gave up 5 bases; unmatched junction bases: 1. The germline V gene encodes CDR1 MNHEY and CDR2 SMNVEV (reference sequence). The chain's CDR3 is CASSLRQGTEAFF. The CDR3 region has the DNA TGTGCCAGCAGTTTACGACAGGGGACTGAAGCTTTCTTT.

The rearrangement joins TRBV28 to TRBJ2-5; no definite D call. The CDR3 is made up of 13 amino acids. Trimming left V 4 bases short and J 4 bases short, with 10 bases between. CDR1 and CDR2 (germline): MDHEN, SYDVKM. The CDR3: CASSSPPPETQYF. The CDR3, as DNA: TGTGCCAGCAGTTCCCCTCCCCCAGAGACCCAGTACTTC.

This chain connects TRBV18 to TRBJ2-5; D unclear. The CDR3 consists of 15 residues. V lost 3 bases to trimming and J lost 1 base, with 12 bases between them. CDR1 and CDR2 from the germline V gene are KGHSH and LQKENI. DNA of the CDR3: TGTGCCAGCTCACCTACCCATCAGGCCCAAGAGACCCAGTACTTC. Its translation is CASSPTHQAQETQYF.

This clone came up a few times. The V and J genes are TRBV9 and TRBJ2-7; 10 bases align to TRBD2. V shed 3 bases and J 6 bases; nucleotides not matched to a gene: 6. CDR3 length equals 14 residues. Per germline, CDR1 SGDLS and CDR2 YYNGEE. In DNA, the CDR3 is TGTGCCAGCAGCGCCAGCGGGGGGGTAGTCGAGCAGTACTTC. The encoded protein is CASSASGGVVEQYF.

This clone has only a few counts. This chain links TRBV5-6 with TRBJ2-3, with a possible D match to TRBD2 (5 bases). This CDR3 has 15 residues. Trimming took 4 bases from V and 4 from J, leaving 16 bases between them. In germline, CDR1 is SGHDT, CDR2 YYEEEE. The CDR3 protein is CASSRHSAGADTQYF. CDR3 DNA: TGTGCCAGCAGCCGTCACTCCGCCGGGGCAGATACGCAGTATTTT. The whole variable domain, remainder taken from reference TRBV5-6 and TRBJ2-3, is DAGVTQSPTHLIKTRGQQVTLRCSPKSGHDTVSWYQQALGQGPQFIFQYYEEEERQRGNFPDRFSGHQFPNYSSELNVNALLLGDSALYLCASSRHSAGADTQYFGPGTRLTVL.

The chain has TRBV7-6 and TRBJ2-2, with 7 bases identical to TRBD1. The ends lost 5 bases at V and 4 bases at J; junction bases unmatched: 13. The germline V gene has CDR1 SGHVS and CDR2 FNYEAQ. The CDR3 is 17 residues long. The CDR3 coding sequence is TGTGCCAGCAGCCCCTCCCCTTTGAGGGGGCGCACCGGGGAGCTGTTTTTT. Its translation is CASSPSPLRGRTGELFF.

The chain joins TRBV7-3 to TRBJ2-7, with 10 nucleotides matching TRBD1. Germline V gives CDR1 SGHTA, CDR2 FQGTGA. This CDR3 spans 15 amino acids. The junction had 4 bases not matched to a gene; V was cut back by 2 bases and J by 3 bases. The CDR3 protein is CASSLGGTGDYEQYF. DNA for the CDR3: TGTGCCAGCAGCTTAGGGGGGACAGGGGACTACGAGCAGTACTTC.

The rearrangement uses TRBV5-4 and TRBJ2-7; the D gene is possibly TRBD1 (6 bases). The CDR3 has 12 amino acids. CDR1 is SGHNT and CDR2 is YYREEE in the germline V gene (reference sequence). Trimming removed 2 bases from V and 4 bases from J, with 7 bases in between. DNA of the CDR3: TGTGCCAGCAGCTTTGACAGGTACGAGCAGTACTTC. Amino acids: CASSFDRYEQYF.

This chain uses TRBV18 with TRBJ2-7; possibly TRBD2 for D (5 bases). The CDR3 spans 14 residues. Per germline, CDR1 KGHSH and CDR2 LQKENI. The V and J ends lost 4 bases and 6 bases respectively, with 16 bases between them. CDR3 coding DNA: TGTGCCAGCTCACTCGGACTTACTGATAGCGAGCAGTACTTC. Translating gives CASSLGLTDSEQYF.